A selection of T cell receptor beta chains follows, all from one sample in a study of regulatory T cells in long-lasting Graves disease. Each CDR3 protein gets one entry after TCRdb re-called the multiplex PCR reads with MiXCR. The sample carries 550,000 to 700,000 distinct CDR3 sequences, 16% recorded once. This sample also belongs to another study, concerning T cells in Graves' hyperthyroidism and ophthalmopathy.

The starting material was peripheral blood mononuclear cells (PBMCs), obtained at new diagnosis, from a patient treated with antithyroid drugs. The receptors shown here come from a man aged 18 to 35 with Graves disease. CDR3s include the opening cysteine and the closing phenylalanine or tryptophan.

V gene | CDR3 protein
TRBV6-2/TRBV6-3 | CVSNAQRGLRGYTF
TRBV3-1 | CASRLRTHYGTDTQYF
TRBV28 | CASSSPGGYQETQYF
TRBV20-1 | CSATGGGADTQYF
TRBV13 | CASSNKGLALETQYF
TRBV28 | CASSLRIDVSDNTDTQYF
TRBV11-2 | CASSFTGLGGEAFF
TRBV20-1 | CSARDFGGLQETQYF
TRBV10-3 | CAISDGTSGELFF
TRBV10-3 | CATRGLVGTGDVRRRNTEAFF
TRBV20-1 | CSASARPGTGGREQYF
TRBV11-1 | CASSQRGRRGYTF
TRBV5-1 | CASREIRGGYTF
TRBV7-9 | CASSPRTGGVYEQYF
TRBV27 | CASSLGSGNTIYF
TRBV9 | CASSVVGLAGETQYF
TRBV9 | CASSASPGTGGIEQYF
TRBV27 | CASSLSQRASNYGYTF
TRBV11-1 | CASSSGGGSGRNLDKNIQYF
TRBV7-2 | CASSLRRRAGPPQGPAYGYTF
TRBV20-1 | CSASIPGGTYEQYF
TRBV18 | CASSQDMSNGYTF
TRBV27 | CDSSPGQTQPQHF